This T cell receptor (beta chain) was identified in a study of spatial heterogeneity in lung cancer. Study summary: Follow-up PBMC specimens underwent sequencing when available; their median timing was about two years after resection. The library had UMIs, and each TCR and UMI pair averaged more than ten raw reads.

The CDR3 has 13 amino acids. V shed 5 bases and J shed 3 bases, with 8 bases lying between them. In the library, each TCR cDNA molecule bore its own unique molecular identifier. TCRdb reprocessed the 5' RACE reads with MiXCR, giving one entry per CDR3 protein. The sample records around 25,000 distinct CDR3 sequences, roughly 5% being singletons. Time point specified: blood at routine non-recurrence follow-up after resection. No cell sorting; template was whole RNA from tumor, lung tissue or PBMC. This receptor was obtained from a female donor with early-stage non-small cell lung cancer. The chain is built from TRBV12-3 or TRBV12-4 and TRBJ2-1; D might be TRBD2 (5 bases). The sample here was PBMCs, taken at follow-up. The CDR3 protein is CASSNRDYNEQFF. DNA for the CDR3: TGTGCCAGCAGTAACCGGGACTACAATGAGCAGTTCTTC.